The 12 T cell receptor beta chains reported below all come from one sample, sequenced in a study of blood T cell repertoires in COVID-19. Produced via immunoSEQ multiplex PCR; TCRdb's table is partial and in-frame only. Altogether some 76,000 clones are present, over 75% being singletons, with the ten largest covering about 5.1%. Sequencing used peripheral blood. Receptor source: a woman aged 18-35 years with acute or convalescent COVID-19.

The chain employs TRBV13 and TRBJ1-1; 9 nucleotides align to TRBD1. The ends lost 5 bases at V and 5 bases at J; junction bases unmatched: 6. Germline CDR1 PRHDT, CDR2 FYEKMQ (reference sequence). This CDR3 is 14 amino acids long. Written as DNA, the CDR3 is TGTGCCAGCAGCCGTCCGGGACAGGGTACTGAAGCTTTCTTT. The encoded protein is CASSRPGQGTEAFF.

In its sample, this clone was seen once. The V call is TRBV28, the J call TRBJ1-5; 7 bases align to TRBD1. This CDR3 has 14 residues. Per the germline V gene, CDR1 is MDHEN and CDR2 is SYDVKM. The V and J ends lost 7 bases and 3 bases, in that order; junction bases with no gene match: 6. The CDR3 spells CASKTGVNNQPQHF. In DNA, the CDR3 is TGTGCCAGCAAAACAGGGGTTAACAATCAGCCCCAGCATTTT.

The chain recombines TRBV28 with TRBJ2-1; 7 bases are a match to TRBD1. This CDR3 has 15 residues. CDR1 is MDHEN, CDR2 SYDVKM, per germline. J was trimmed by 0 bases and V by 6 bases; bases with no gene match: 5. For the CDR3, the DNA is TGTGCCAGCAGGCAGACAGGGAGCTCCTACAATGAGCAGTTCTTC. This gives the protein CASRQTGSSYNEQFF.

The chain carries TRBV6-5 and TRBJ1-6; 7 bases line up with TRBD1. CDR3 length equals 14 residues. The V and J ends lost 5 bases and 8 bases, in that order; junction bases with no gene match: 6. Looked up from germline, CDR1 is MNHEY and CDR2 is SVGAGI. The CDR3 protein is CASSKRGPDSPLHF. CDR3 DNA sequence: TGTGCCAGCAGTAAAAGGGGGCCGGATTCACCCCTCCACTTT.

Written as DNA, the CDR3 is TGCAGCGTTGAAAGGGGCCAGGGTAGTCTAAGCTATGGCTACACCTTC. This sequence encodes CSVERGQGSLSYGYTF. J is TRBJ1-2 and V is TRBV29-1; D might be TRBD1 (5 bases). V lost 2 bases to trimming and J lost 4 bases, with 20 bases between them. From germline, CDR1 is SQVTM and CDR2 ANQGSEA. The CDR3 totals 16 residues.

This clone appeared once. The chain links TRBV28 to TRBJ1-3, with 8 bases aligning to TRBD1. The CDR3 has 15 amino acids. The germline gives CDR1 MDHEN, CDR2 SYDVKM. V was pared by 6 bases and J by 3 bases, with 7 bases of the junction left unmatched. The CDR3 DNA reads TGTGCCAGCAGCCCGGACAGGGTCAGTGGAAACACCATATATTTT. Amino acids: CASSPDRVSGNTIYF.

The DNA of the CDR3 is TGTGCCAGCAGTTATACAGGGGGCGGAGGTCTCGGTGAAGCTTTCTTT. It codes for CASSYTGGGGLGEAFF. The rearrangement joins TRBV6-2 or TRBV6-3 to TRBJ1-1; 9 bases agree with TRBD1. V gave up 3 bases and J gave up 7 bases; unmatched junction bases: 12. CDR3 length: 16 residues. Germline V gene lookup returns CDR1 MNHEY and CDR2 SVGEGT.

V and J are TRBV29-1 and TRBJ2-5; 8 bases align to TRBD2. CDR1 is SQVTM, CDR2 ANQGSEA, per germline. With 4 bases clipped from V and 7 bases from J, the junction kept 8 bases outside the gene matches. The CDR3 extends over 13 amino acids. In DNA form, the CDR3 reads TGCAGCGTTGTTGTAGATCGGGGGGGGACCCAGTACTTC. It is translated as CSVVVDRGGTQYF.

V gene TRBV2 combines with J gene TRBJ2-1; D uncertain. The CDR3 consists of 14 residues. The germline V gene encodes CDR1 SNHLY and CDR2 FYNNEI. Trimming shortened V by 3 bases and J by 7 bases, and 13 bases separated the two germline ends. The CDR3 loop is CASSDSVVMNEQFF. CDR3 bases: TGTGCCAGCAGTGACAGCGTAGTCATGAATGAGCAGTTCTTC.

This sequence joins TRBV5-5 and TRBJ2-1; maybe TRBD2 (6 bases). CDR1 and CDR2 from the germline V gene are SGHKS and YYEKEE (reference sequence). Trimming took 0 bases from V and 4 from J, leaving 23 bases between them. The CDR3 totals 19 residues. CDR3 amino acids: CASSLGYSGRSPKYNEQFF. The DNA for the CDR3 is TGTGCCAGCAGCTTGGGTTACAGCGGGCGGTCCCCGAAATACAATGAGCAGTTCTTC.

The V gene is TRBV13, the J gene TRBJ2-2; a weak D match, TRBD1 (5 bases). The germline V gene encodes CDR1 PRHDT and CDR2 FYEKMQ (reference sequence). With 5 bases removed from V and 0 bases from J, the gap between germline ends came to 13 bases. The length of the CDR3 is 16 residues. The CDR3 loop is CASSPYGQSNTGELFF. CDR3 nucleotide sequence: TGTGCCAGCAGCCCTTATGGACAATCGAACACCGGGGAGCTGTTTTTT.

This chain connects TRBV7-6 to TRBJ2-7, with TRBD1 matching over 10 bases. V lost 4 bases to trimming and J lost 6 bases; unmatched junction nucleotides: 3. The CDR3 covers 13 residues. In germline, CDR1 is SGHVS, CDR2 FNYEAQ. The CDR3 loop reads CASSSRDRGEQYF. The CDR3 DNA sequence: TGTGCCAGCAGCTCCCGGGACAGGGGCGAGCAGTACTTC. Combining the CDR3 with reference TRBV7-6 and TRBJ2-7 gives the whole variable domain GAGVSQSPRYKVTKRGQDVALRCDPISGHVSLYWYRQALGQGPEFLTYFNYEAQQDKSGLPNDRFSAERPEGSISTLTIQRTEQRDSAMYRCASSSRDRGEQYFGPGTRLTVT.